This T cell receptor (beta chain) was sequenced for a study of OX40 agonist ivuxolimab in advanced cancers. Profiled with immunoSEQ multiplex PCR; TCRdb holds only in-frame clones, not every one. This table has 65,000 to 75,000 clones, approximately 90% appearing once. This CDR3 contains 14 residues. Trimming removed 7 bases from V and 1 base from J, with 13 bases in between. CDR1 and CDR2 (germline): SNHLY, FYNNEI. The rearrangement links TRBV2 to TRBJ2-5; the D is unclear. This receptor was taken from an adult with an advanced solid tumor such as melanoma, head and neck, liver or kidney cancer. The material sequenced was CD4+ or CD8+ T cells sorted from blood, taken in a trial of the OX40 agonist ivuxolimab. The DNA for the CDR3 is TGTGCCAGCACCCCGAGGCCACTCCAAGAGACCCAGTACTTC. The encoded protein is CASTPRPLQETQYF.